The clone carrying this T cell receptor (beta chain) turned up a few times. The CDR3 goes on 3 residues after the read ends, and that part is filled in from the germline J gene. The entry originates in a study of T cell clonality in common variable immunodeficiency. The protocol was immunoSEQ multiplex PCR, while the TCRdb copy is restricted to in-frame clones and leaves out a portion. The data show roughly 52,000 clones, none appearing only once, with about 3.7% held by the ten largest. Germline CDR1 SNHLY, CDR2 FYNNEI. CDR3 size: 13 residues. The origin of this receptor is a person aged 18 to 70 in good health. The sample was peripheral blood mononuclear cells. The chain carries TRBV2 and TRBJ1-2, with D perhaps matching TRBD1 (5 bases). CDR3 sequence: CAILDSSYNDYTF. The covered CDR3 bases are TGTGCCATCCTAGACAGCTCCTACAATGAC.